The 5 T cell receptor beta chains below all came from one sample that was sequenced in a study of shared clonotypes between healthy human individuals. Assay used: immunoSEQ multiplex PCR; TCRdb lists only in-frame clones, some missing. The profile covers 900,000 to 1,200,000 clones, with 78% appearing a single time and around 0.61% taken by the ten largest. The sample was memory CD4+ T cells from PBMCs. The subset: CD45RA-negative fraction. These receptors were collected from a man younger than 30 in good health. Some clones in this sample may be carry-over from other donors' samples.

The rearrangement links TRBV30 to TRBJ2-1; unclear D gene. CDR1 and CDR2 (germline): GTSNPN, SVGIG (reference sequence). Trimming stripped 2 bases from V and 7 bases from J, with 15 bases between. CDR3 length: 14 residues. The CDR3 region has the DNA TGTGCCTGGAGTTCCGGCCGCCCTGAAAATGAGCAGTTCTTC. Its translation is CAWSSGRPENEQFF. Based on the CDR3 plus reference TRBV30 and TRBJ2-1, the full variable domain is SQTIHQWPATLVQPVGSPLSLECTVEGTSNPNLYWYRQAAGRGLQLLFYSVGIGQISSEVPQNLSASRPQDRQFILSSKKLLLSDSGFYLCAWSSGRPENEQFFGPGTRLTVL.

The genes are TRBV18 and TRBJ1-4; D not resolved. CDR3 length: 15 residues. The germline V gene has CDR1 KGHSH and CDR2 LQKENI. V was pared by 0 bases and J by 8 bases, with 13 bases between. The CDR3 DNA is TGTGCCAGCTCACCACCGGCATCGAGGCCCGAAAAACTGTTTTTT. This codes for CASSPPASRPEKLFF.

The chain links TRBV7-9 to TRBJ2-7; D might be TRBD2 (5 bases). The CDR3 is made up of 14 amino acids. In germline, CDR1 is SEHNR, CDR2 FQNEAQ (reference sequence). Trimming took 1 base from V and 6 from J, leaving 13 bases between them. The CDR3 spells CASSLEGTGSEQYF. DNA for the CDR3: TGTGCCAGCAGCTTAGAGGGCACGGGGAGCGAGCAGTACTTC.

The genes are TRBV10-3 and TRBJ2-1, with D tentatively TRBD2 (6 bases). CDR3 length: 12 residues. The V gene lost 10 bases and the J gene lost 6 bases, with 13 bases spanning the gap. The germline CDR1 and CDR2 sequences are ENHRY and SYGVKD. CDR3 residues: CATGGVFNEQFF. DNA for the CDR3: TGTGCCACGGGCGGGGTTTTCAATGAGCAGTTCTTC.

Here the CDR3 reads CASSLAVGQRAYEQYF. CDR3 nucleotide sequence: TGTGCCAGCAGCTTAGCGGTGGGACAGAGGGCCTACGAGCAGTACTTC. The genes are TRBV7-8 and TRBJ2-7; TRBD1 aligns across 7 bases. This CDR3 comprises 16 residues. From germline, CDR1 is SGHVS and CDR2 FQNEAQ. The trim removed 0 bases at V and 2 bases at J, leaving 7 bases unmatched.